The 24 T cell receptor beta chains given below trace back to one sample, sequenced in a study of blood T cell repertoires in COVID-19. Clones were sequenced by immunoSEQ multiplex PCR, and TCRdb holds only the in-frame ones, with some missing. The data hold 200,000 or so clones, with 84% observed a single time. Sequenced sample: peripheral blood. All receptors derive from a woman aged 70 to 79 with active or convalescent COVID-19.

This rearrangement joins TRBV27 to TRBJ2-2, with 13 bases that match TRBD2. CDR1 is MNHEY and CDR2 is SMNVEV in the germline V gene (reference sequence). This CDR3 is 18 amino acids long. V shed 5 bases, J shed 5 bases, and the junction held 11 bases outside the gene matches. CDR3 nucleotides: TGTGCCAGCAGTCCCCTCCGGACTAGCGGGAGAGTTACCGGGGAGCTGTTTTTT. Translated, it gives CASSPLRTSGRVTGELFF.

CDR3 protein: CASSATGTSYEQYF. In DNA form, the CDR3 reads TGTGCCAGCAGCGCAACCGGGACATCCTACGAGCAGTACTTC. V and J are TRBV9 and TRBJ2-7; D is perhaps TRBD1 (6 bases). Germline V gives CDR1 SGDLS, CDR2 YYNGEE. The length of the CDR3 is 14 residues. Trimming pared 3 bases from V and 1 base from J, leaving 11 bases between.

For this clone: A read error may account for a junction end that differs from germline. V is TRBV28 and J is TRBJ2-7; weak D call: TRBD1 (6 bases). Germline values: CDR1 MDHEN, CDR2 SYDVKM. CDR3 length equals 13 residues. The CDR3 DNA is TGTGCCAGCACTTTACAGGGCTCCTACGAGCAGTACTTC. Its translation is CASTLQGSYEQYF. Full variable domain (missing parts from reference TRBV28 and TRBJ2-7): DVKVTQSSRYLVKRTGEKVFLECVQDMDHENMFWYRQDPGLGLRLIYFSYDVKMKEKGDIPEGYSVSREKKERFSLILESASTNQTSMYLCASTLQGSYEQYFGPGTRLTVT.

CDR3: CASSLPTAEAFF. The CDR3 nucleotides read TGTGCCAGCAGTTTGCCCACTGCTGAAGCTTTCTTT. V and J are TRBV28 and TRBJ1-1, with unresolved D. The germline V gene encodes CDR1 MDHEN and CDR2 SYDVKM. The CDR3 is made up of 12 amino acids. The V and J ends lost 3 bases and 6 bases respectively, with 8 bases between them.

For the CDR3, the DNA is TGTGCCAGCAACCGAGGGACAGGGACTGAAGCTTTCTTT. This translates into CASNRGTGTEAFF. The V and J genes are TRBV6-5 and TRBJ1-1; 9 nucleotides align to TRBD1. CDR1 and CDR2 from the germline V gene are MNHEY and SVGAGI. V gave up 7 bases and J gave up 5 bases; unmatched junction bases: 5. This CDR3 has 13 amino acids.

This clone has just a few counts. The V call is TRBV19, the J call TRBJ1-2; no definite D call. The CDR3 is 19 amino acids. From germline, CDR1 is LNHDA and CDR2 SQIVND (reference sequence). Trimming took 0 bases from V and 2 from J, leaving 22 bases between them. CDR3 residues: CASSIDSTVGSYVNYGYTF. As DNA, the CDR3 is TGTGCCAGTAGTATAGATTCCACCGTCGGGAGTTATGTGAACTATGGCTACACCTTC.

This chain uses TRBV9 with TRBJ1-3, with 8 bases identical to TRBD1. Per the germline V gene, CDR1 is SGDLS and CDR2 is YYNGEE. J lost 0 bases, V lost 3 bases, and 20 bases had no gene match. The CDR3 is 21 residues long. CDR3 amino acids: CASSAVGSGTGDLISGNTIYF. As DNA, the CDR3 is TGTGCCAGCAGCGCAGTAGGATCGGGGACAGGCGATCTTATCTCTGGAAACACCATATATTTT.

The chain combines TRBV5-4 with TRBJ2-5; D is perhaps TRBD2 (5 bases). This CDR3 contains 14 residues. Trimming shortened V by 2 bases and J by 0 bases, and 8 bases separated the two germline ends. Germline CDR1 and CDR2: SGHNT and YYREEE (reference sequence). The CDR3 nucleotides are TGTGCCAGCAGCTTAGCGGACTACCAAGAGACCCAGTACTTC. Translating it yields CASSLADYQETQYF.

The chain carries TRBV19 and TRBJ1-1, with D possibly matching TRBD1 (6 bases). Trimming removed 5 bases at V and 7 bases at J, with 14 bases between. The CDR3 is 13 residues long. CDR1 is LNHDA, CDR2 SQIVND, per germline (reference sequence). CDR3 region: CASSQGSEGEAFF. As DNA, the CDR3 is TGTGCCAGTAGTCAGGGGTCCGAAGGTGAAGCTTTCTTT.

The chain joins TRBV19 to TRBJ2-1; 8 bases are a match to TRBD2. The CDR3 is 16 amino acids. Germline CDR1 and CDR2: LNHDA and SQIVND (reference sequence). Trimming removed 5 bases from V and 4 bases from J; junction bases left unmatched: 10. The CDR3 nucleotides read TGTGCCAGTAGTGGGCGGGAAGCGGGGGTATACAATGAGCAGTTCTTC. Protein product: CASSGREAGVYNEQFF.

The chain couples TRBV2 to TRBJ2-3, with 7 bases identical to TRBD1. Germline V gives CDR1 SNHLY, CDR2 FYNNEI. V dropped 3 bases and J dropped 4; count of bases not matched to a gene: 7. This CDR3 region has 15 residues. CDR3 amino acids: CASSDQGEGADTQYF. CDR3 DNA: TGTGCCAGCAGTGACCAGGGGGAAGGCGCAGATACGCAGTATTTT.

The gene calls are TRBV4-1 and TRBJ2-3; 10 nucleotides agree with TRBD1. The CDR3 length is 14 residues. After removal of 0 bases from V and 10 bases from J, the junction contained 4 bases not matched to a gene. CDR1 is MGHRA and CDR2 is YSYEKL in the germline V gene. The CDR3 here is CASSQETGGRAQYF. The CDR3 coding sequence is TGCGCCAGCAGCCAAGAGACAGGGGGCAGGGCGCAGTATTTT.

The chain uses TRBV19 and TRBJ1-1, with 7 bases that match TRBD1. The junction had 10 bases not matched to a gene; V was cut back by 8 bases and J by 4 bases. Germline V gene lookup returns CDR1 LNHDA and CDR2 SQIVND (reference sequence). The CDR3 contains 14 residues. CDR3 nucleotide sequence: TGTGCCAGTTCTCAGGGGGTGCCTGGCACTGAAGCTTTCTTT. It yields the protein CASSQGVPGTEAFF.

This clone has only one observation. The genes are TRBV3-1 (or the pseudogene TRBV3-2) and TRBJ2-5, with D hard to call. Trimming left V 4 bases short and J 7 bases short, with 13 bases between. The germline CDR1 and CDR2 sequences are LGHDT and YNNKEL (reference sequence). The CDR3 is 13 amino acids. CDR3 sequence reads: CASSRKQMGTQYF. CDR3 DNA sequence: TGTGCCAGCAGCCGGAAACAGATGGGGACCCAGTACTTC.

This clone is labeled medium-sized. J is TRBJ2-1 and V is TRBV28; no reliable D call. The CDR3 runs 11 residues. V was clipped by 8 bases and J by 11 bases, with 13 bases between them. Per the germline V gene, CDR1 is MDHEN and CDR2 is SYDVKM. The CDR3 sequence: CASSGPPQQFF. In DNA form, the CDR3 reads TGTGCCAGCTCCGGTCCCCCGCAGCAGTTCTTC.

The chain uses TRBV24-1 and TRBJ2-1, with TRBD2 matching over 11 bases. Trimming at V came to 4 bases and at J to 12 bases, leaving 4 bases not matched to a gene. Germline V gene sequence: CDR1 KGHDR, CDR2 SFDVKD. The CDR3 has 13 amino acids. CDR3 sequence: CATSERGTSGQFF. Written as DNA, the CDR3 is TGTGCCACCAGTGAGCGCGGGACTAGCGGGCAGTTCTTC.

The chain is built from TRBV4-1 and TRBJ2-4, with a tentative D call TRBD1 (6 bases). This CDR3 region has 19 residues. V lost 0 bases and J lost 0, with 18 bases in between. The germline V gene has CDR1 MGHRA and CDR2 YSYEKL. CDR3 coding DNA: TGCGCCAGCAGCCAAGATCTGGGGGCGGGCAGGGTAGCCAAAAACATTCAGTACTTC. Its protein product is CASSQDLGAGRVAKNIQYF.

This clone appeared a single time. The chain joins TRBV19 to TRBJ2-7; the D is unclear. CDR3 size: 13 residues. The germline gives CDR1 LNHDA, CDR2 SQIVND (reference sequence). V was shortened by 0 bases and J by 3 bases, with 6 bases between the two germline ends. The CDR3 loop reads CASSIDFSYEQYF. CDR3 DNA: TGTGCCAGTAGTATAGATTTCAGCTACGAGCAGTACTTC.

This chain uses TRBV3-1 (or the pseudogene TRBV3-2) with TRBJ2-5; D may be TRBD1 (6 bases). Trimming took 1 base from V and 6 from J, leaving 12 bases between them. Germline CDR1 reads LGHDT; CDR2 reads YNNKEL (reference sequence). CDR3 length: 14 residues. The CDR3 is CASSQGRGRKTQYF. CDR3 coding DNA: TGTGCCAGCAGCCAAGGCAGGGGAAGAAAGACCCAGTACTTC.

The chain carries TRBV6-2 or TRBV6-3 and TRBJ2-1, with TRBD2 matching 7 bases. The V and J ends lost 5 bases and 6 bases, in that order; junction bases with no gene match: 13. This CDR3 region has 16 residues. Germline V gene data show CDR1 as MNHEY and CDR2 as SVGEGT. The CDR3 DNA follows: TGTGCCAGCAGTCCCTGGGGCCGGACTAGAGGCAATGAGCAGTTCTTC. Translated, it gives CASSPWGRTRGNEQFF.

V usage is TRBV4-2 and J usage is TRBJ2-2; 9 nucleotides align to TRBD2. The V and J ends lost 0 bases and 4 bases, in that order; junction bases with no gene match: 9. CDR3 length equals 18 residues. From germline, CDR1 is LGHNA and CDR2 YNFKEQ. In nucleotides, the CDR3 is TGTGCCAGCAGCCAAGAGGGCGGGAGGGCCCAGGTCACCGGGGAGCTGTTTTTT. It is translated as CASSQEGGRAQVTGELFF.

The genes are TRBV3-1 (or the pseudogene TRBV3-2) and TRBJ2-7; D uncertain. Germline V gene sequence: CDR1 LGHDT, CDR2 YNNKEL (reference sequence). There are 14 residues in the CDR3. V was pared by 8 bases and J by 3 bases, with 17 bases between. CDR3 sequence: CASGSLKSGYEQYF. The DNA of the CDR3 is TGTGCCAGCGGTTCTCTAAAAAGTGGCTACGAGCAGTACTTC.

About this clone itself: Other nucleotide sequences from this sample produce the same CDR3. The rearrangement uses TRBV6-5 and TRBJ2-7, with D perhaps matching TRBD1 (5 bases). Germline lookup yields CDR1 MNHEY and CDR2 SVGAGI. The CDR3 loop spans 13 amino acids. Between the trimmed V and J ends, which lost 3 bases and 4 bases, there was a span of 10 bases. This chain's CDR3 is CASSYRRGYEQYF. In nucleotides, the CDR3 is TGTGCCAGCAGTTATCGTAGGGGTTACGAGCAGTACTTC.

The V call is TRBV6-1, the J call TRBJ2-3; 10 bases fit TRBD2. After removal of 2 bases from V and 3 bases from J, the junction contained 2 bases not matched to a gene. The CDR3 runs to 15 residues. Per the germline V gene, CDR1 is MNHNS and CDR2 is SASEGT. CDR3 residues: CASSELAGATDTQYF. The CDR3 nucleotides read TGTGCCAGCAGTGAACTAGCGGGAGCGACAGATACGCAGTATTTT.